This passage covers 2 T cell receptor beta chains from one sample sequenced in a study of cytomegalovirus exposure and HLA in healthy donors. Researchers ran the PCR with 60 Vbeta and 13 Jbeta primers. Clones were read by immunoSEQ multiplex PCR, and TCRdb kept only the in-frame ones, dropping some. The table includes fewer than 140,000 clones, 70% to 75% detected once. Material: PBMCs. Receptors were obtained from a female donor in good health and CMV-seronegative.

This clone showed up just once. The chain joins TRBV19 to TRBJ2-2; D remains unclear. The CDR3 is 14 amino acids. Germline V lookup: CDR1 LNHDA, CDR2 SQIVND (reference sequence). Trimming removed 3 bases at V and 7 bases at J, with 12 bases between. As DNA, the CDR3 is TGTGCCAGTAGTATTATGGCTAGTTACGGGGAGCTGTTTTTT. It specifies CASSIMASYGELFF.

V gene TRBV2 combines with J gene TRBJ2-1, with D unclear. V was shortened by 1 base and J by 8 bases, with 6 bases between the two germline ends. Germline assignment: CDR1 SNHLY and CDR2 FYNNEI. This CDR3 is built from 12 residues. The CDR3 coding sequence is TGTGCCAGCAGTGAAGGACTTGATGAGCAGTTCTTC. Its translation: CASSEGLDEQFF.